These 26 T cell receptor beta chains were sequenced from one sample in a study of blood T cell repertoires in COVID-19. Using immunoSEQ multiplex PCR, the repertoire was profiled, and TCRdb retains in-frame clones only, with some absent. Counted here are around 220,000 clones, 70% to 85% occurring once; the ten biggest clones make up around 4.1%. The sequencing input was peripheral blood. Source of these receptors: a middle-aged woman with active or convalescent COVID-19.

V gene TRBV7-2 combines with J gene TRBJ1-5; 8 bases fit TRBD1. Germline loops: CDR1 SGHTA, CDR2 FQGNSA. With 8 bases clipped from V and 6 bases from J, the junction kept 6 bases outside the gene matches. CDR3 length: 13 residues. CDR3 sequence reads: CASSGQGSQPQHF. The CDR3 region has the DNA TGTGCCAGCTCTGGACAGGGCAGTCAGCCCCAGCATTTT.

The rearrangement joins TRBV12-3 or TRBV12-4 to TRBJ1-3; TRBD1 agrees at 7 bases. The CDR3 spans 13 residues. Trimming removed 4 bases from V and 13 bases from J; junction bases left unmatched: 10. The CDR3 DNA sequence: TGTGCCAGCAGTTGGGGACAGTTACTCTCTATATATTTT. Translated, it gives CASSWGQLLSIYF.

The chain recombines TRBV10-3 with TRBJ1-5, with 12 bases fitting TRBD1. J lost 3 bases, V lost 2 bases, and 5 bases had no gene match. CDR3 length equals 17 residues. Germline CDR1 reads ENHRY; CDR2 reads SYGVKD. The chain's CDR3 is CAISEGDRGQDNQPQHF. In DNA form, the CDR3 reads TGTGCCATCAGTGAGGGGGACAGGGGGCAGGACAATCAGCCCCAGCATTTT.

This clone was seen a few times. The V gene is TRBV6-1, the J gene TRBJ2-1; no clear D. This CDR3 contains 10 residues. With 0 bases removed from V and 15 bases from J, the gap between germline ends came to 6 bases. Germline values: CDR1 MNHNS, CDR2 SASEGT. Here the CDR3 reads CASSEASRFF. The DNA of the CDR3 is TGTGCCAGCAGTGAAGCCTCGCGGTTCTTC.

The V gene is TRBV6-5, the J gene TRBJ1-5; 9 nucleotides align to TRBD1. There are 16 residues in the CDR3. Germline CDR1 reads MNHEY; CDR2 reads SVGAGI. The ends lost 4 bases at V and 2 bases at J; junction bases unmatched: 6. The CDR3 loop is CASSSGTGSGNQPQHF. The CDR3 DNA reads TGTGCCAGCAGTTCCGGGACAGGGTCGGGCAATCAGCCCCAGCATTTT.

This sequence joins TRBV24-1 and TRBJ2-1, with D possibly being TRBD1 (6 bases). The CDR3 has 14 residues. With 9 bases removed from V and 0 bases from J, the gap between germline ends came to 11 bases. Germline CDR1 and CDR2: KGHDR and SFDVKD. The DNA for the CDR3 is TGTGCCACCTCCGGGACAAACTCCTACAATGAGCAGTTCTTC. Protein product: CATSGTNSYNEQFF.

The chain uses TRBV19 and TRBJ1-5, with a possible D match to TRBD1 (5 bases). Germline CDR1 is LNHDA and CDR2 is SQIVND (reference sequence). V lost 3 bases and J 1 base, leaving 19 bases between the germline ends. The CDR3 loop spans 18 amino acids. The CDR3 sequence is CASSIKGSEGQSNQPQHF. CDR3 sequence (DNA): TGTGCCAGTAGTATCAAGGGGTCGGAGGGGCAGAGCAATCAGCCCCAGCATTTT.

V gene TRBV27 combines with J gene TRBJ1-2; D ambiguous. V lost 3 bases and J lost 2, with 7 bases in between. The CDR3 extends over 13 amino acids. Germline V gene sequence: CDR1 MNHEY, CDR2 SMNVEV (reference sequence). In DNA form, the CDR3 reads TGTGCCAGCAGTTTTGGGCTGAACTATGGCTACACCTTC. Protein sequence: CASSFGLNYGYTF.

The CDR3: CASSVGGLATNEKLFF. DNA for the CDR3: TGTGCCAGCAGCGTAGGAGGGCTGGCAACTAATGAAAAACTGTTTTTT. The V gene is TRBV9, the J gene TRBJ1-4; D is unresolved. The CDR3 is made up of 16 amino acids. Trimming pared 0 bases from V and 0 bases from J, leaving 9 bases between. Germline CDR1 is SGDLS and CDR2 is YYNGEE.

The chain uses TRBV12-5 and TRBJ1-1; D is possibly TRBD1 (6 bases). The V end was cut by 0 bases, the J end by 1 base, with 12 bases between. This CDR3 contains 16 residues. CDR1 LGHNT and CDR2 FRNRAP come from the germline V gene. CDR3 DNA: TGTGCTAGTGGTTTGGTACTGGGGGGGCAGAACACTGAAGCTTTCTTT. Amino acid sequence: CASGLVLGGQNTEAFF.

The chain is built from TRBV28 and TRBJ2-5; a weak D match, TRBD2 (6 bases). Germline values: CDR1 MDHEN, CDR2 SYDVKM. This CDR3 spans 15 amino acids. V lost 4 bases, J lost 3 bases, and 15 bases lay in between. This CDR3 is CASSWRGIAEETQYF. The CDR3 DNA is TGTGCCAGCAGTTGGCGGGGCATTGCAGAAGAGACCCAGTACTTC.

The chain links TRBV12-3 or TRBV12-4 to TRBJ1-2; D not resolved. The CDR3 has 12 amino acids. The V and J ends lost 6 bases and 8 bases respectively, with 13 bases between them. CDR3 loop: CASSWRTEGYTF. DNA of the CDR3: TGTGCCAGCAGCTGGAGAACTGAAGGCTACACCTTC.

This clone has only one observation. The chain carries TRBV6-1 and TRBJ2-2, with D possibly matching TRBD2 (5 bases). V gave up 1 base and J gave up 5 bases, with 8 bases separating them. Per germline, CDR1 MNHNS and CDR2 SASEGT. The CDR3 is 14 residues long. CDR3 sequence: CASSEERTTGELFF. CDR3 DNA: TGTGCCAGCAGTGAAGAACGGACTACCGGGGAGCTGTTTTTT.

This chain uses TRBV28 with TRBJ1-1; unclear D gene. The CDR3 extends over 11 amino acids. Trimming pared 4 bases from V and 6 bases from J, leaving 6 bases between. The V gene's germline CDR1 is MDHEN and CDR2 SYDVKM. CDR3 loop: CASSSFPEAFF. CDR3 sequence (DNA): TGTGCCAGCAGTTCTTTCCCTGAAGCTTTCTTT.

This clone is a singleton in its sample. V and J are TRBV6-1 and TRBJ1-6, with 8 bases lining up with TRBD1. Trimming at V came to 3 bases and at J to 13 bases, leaving 8 bases not matched to a gene. The CDR3 consists of 14 residues. Germline loops: CDR1 MNHNS, CDR2 SASEGT. The DNA for the CDR3 is TGTGCCAGCAGTGAGGACAGGGCCTGGGGGCCCCTCCACTTT. It codes for CASSEDRAWGPLHF.

The chain uses TRBV3-1 (or the pseudogene TRBV3-2) and TRBJ2-2, with unresolved D. The CDR3 contains 14 residues. The V end lost 1 base, the J end lost 3 bases, and 6 bases lay between the germline ends. Germline loops: CDR1 LGHDT, CDR2 YNNKEL (reference sequence). CDR3 sequence reads: CASSQVQYTGELFF. The CDR3 nucleotides are TGTGCCAGCAGCCAAGTACAGTACACCGGGGAGCTGTTTTTT.

V usage is TRBV3-1 (or the pseudogene TRBV3-2) and J usage is TRBJ2-3, with 7 positions matching TRBD1. CDR1 is LGHDT, CDR2 YNNKEL, per germline (reference sequence). After removal of 3 bases from V and 5 bases from J, the junction contained 2 bases not matched to a gene. This CDR3 is built from 13 residues. CDR3 sequence reads: CASSQPGGDTQYF. The CDR3 DNA is TGTGCCAGCAGCCAGCCAGGGGGAGATACGCAGTATTTT.

This clone was recorded once. V and J are TRBV28 and TRBJ1-6; D gene unclear. Germline V CDR1 and CDR2: MDHEN, SYDVKM. The CDR3 contains 12 residues. V lost 6 bases, J lost 14 bases, and 14 bases lay in between. In nucleotides, the CDR3 is TGTGCCAGCAGCCCCAACGAGGTGACCCTCCACTTT. It yields the protein CASSPNEVTLHF.

V usage is TRBV10-1 and J usage is TRBJ2-3; D possibly corresponds to TRBD1 (5 bases). CDR1 is WNHNN, CDR2 SYGVQD, per germline (reference sequence). With 4 bases removed from V and 4 bases from J, the gap between germline ends came to 6 bases. CDR3 length equals 12 residues. CDR3 sequence: CASSGTPDTQYF. DNA of the CDR3: TGCGCCAGCAGTGGGACACCAGATACGCAGTATTTT.

This clone was seen more than once but under ten times. The chain uses TRBV7-3 and TRBJ2-2, with D possibly being TRBD2 (6 bases). The CDR3 extends over 16 amino acids. CDR1 SGHTA and CDR2 FQGTGA come from the germline V gene. V dropped 0 bases and J dropped 4 bases, with 12 bases sitting between them. This CDR3 is CASSLTGGKGTGELFF. For the CDR3, the DNA is TGTGCCAGCAGCTTAACGGGGGGAAAAGGCACCGGGGAGCTGTTTTTT.

CDR3: CARCGGPRLYNEQFF. CDR3 DNA: TGTGCCAGATGCGGGGGTCCAAGACTCTACAATGAGCAGTTCTTC. This chain joins TRBV6-4 and TRBJ2-1, with 7 bases matching TRBD2. The CDR3 consists of 15 residues. J was trimmed by 3 bases and V by 9 bases; bases with no gene match: 11. CDR1 is MRHNA and CDR2 is SNTAGT in the germline V gene.

The chain is built from TRBV6-1 and TRBJ1-1, with 10 bases matching TRBD1. This CDR3 comprises 16 residues. Germline V gene data show CDR1 as MNHNS and CDR2 as SASEGT. After removal of 4 bases from V and 4 bases from J, the junction contained 9 bases not matched to a gene. The CDR3 nucleotides are TGTGCCAGCAGTGCCAGTTTTCGGACAGGGGGCACTGAAGCTTTCTTT. This sequence encodes CASSASFRTGGTEAFF.

This clone was seen a few times. CDR3 in amino acids: CASSYGQSHSYEQYF. Written as DNA, the CDR3 is TGTGCCAGCAGTTACGGACAGTCGCACTCCTACGAGCAGTACTTC. The V gene is TRBV6-5, the J gene TRBJ2-7; D may be TRBD1 (6 bases). The CDR3 is 15 residues long. Germline values: CDR1 MNHEY, CDR2 SVGAGI. V gave up 2 bases and J gave up 0 bases, with 11 bases separating them.

CDR3 nucleotide sequence: TGTGCCAGCAGCCACTGGGCCGATAATTCACCCCTCCACTTT. It codes for CASSHWADNSPLHF. This chain joins TRBV3-1 (or the pseudogene TRBV3-2) and TRBJ1-6; D gene uncertain. This CDR3 is built from 14 residues. Trimming cost V 3 bases and J 5 bases, with 8 bases left between them. Germline V lookup: CDR1 LGHDT, CDR2 YNNKEL (reference sequence).

The rearrangement joins TRBV3-1 (or the pseudogene TRBV3-2) to TRBJ1-3; no clear D gene. Germline CDR1 and CDR2: LGHDT and YNNKEL (reference sequence). This CDR3 has 14 amino acids. V lost 0 bases, J lost 1 base, and 4 bases lay in between. In DNA form, the CDR3 reads TGTGCCAGCAGCCAAGACGCGTCTGGAAACACCATATATTTT. Its translation is CASSQDASGNTIYF.

The chain uses TRBV13 and TRBJ2-1; 9 positions agree with TRBD1. V lost 8 bases and J lost 5; bases outside the gene matches: 13. There are 16 residues in the CDR3. Germline lookup yields CDR1 PRHDT and CDR2 FYEKMQ (reference sequence). CDR3 bases: TGTGCCAGCCTCTTCGCCGGGACAGGGTACCACAATGAGCAGTTCTTC. Protein product: CASLFAGTGYHNEQFF. Full variable domain (remainder filled in from reference TRBV13 and TRBJ2-1): AAGVIQSPRHLIKEKRETATLKCYPIPRHDTVYWYQQGPGQDPQFLISFYEKMQSDKGSIPDRFSAQQFSDYHSELNMSSLELGDSALYFCASLFAGTGYHNEQFFGPGTRLTVL.